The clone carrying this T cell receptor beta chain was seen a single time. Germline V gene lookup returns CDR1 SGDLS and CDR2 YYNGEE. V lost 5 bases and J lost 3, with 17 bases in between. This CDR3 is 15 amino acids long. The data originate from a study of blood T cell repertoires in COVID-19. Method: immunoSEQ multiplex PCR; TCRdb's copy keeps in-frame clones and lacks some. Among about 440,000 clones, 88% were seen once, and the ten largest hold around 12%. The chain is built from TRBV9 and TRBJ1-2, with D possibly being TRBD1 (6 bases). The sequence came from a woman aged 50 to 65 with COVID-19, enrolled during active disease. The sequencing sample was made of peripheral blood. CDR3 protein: CASSGLQGYDYGYTF. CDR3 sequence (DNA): TGTGCCAGCAGTGGGCTACAGGGATATGACTATGGCTACACCTTC.